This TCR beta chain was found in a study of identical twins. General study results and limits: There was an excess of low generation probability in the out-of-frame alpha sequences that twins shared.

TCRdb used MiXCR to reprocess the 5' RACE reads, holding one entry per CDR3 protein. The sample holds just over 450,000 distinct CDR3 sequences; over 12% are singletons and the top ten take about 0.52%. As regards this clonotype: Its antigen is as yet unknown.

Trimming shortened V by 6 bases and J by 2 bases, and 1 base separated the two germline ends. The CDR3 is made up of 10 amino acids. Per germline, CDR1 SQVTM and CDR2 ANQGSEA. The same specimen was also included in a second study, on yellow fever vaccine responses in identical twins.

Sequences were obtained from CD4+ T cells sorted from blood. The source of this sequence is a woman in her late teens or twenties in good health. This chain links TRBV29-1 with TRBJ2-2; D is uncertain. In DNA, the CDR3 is TGCAGCGTCAACACCGGGGAGCTGTTTTTT. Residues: CSVNTGELFF.